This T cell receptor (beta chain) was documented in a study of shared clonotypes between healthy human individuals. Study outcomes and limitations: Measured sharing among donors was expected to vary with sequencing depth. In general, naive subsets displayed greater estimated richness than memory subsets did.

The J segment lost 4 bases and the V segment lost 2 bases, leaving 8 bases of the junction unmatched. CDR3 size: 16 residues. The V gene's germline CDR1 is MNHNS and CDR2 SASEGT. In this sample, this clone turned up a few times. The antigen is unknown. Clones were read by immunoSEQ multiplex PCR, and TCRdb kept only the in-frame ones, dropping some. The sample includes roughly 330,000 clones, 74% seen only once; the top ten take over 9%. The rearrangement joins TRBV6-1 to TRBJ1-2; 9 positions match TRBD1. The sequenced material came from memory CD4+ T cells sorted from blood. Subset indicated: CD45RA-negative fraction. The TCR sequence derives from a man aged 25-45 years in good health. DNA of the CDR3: TGTGCCAGCAGTGAACGGGGACAGGGAGTTATCTATGGCTACACCTTC. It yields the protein CASSERGQGVIYGYTF.